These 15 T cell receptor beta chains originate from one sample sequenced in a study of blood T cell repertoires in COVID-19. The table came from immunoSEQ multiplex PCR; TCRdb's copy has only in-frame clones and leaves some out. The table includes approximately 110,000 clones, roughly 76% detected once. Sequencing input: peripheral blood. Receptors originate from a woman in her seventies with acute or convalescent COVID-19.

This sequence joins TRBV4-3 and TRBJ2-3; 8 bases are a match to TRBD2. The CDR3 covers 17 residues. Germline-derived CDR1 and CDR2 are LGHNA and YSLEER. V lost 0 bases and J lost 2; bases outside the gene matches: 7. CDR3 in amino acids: CASSQEAGGAYTDTQYF. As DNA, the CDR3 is TGCGCCAGCAGCCAAGAGGCCGGGGGGGCCTACACAGATACGCAGTATTTT.

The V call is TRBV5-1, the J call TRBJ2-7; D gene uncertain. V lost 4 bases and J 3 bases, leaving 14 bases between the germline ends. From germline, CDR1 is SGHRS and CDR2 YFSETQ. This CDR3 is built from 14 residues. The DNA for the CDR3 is TGCGCCAGCAGCCTCAACCCTACTGGCTACGAGCAGTACTTC. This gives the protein CASSLNPTGYEQYF.

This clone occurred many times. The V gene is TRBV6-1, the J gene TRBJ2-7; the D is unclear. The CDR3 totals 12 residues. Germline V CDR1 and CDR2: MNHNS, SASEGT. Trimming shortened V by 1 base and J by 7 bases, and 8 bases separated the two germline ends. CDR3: CASSEDPMEQYF. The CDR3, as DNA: TGTGCCAGCAGTGAAGACCCTATGGAGCAGTACTTC.

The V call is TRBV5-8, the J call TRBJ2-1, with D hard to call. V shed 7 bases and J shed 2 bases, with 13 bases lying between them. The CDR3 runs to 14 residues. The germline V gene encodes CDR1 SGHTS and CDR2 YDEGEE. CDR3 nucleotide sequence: TGTGCCAGCGCAGATTTTGGCACCTACAATGAGCAGTTCTTC. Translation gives CASADFGTYNEQFF.

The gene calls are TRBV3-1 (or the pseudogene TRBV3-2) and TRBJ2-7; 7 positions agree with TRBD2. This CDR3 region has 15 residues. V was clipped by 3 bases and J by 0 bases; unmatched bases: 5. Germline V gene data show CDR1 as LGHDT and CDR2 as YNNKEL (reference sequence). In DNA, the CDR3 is TGTGCCAGCAGCCAGGACTCTAGCGGCTCCTACGAGCAGTACTTC. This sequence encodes CASSQDSSGSYEQYF.

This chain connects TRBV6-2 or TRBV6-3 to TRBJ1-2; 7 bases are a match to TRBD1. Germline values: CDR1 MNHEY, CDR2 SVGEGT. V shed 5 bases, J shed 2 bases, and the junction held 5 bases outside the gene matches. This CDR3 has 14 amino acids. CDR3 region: CASSETGRNYGYTF. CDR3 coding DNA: TGTGCCAGCAGTGAGACAGGGAGAAACTATGGCTACACCTTC.

CDR3: CSADRDYGYTF. The DNA for the CDR3 is TGCAGTGCCGACAGGGACTATGGCTACACCTTC. This chain links TRBV20-1 with TRBJ1-2, with 7 bases that match TRBD1. Trimming cost V 6 bases and J 3 bases; bases outside gene matches: 1. The germline CDR1 and CDR2 sequences are DFQATT and SNEGSKA (reference sequence). The CDR3 totals 11 residues.

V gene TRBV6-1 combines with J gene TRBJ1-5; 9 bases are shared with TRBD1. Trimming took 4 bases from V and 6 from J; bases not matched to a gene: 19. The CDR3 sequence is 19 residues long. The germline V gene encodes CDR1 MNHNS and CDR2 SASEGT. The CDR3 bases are TGTGCCAGCAGTGCCCAAGGGACAGGGTTCCGGCTCTCGGTTCAGCCCCAGCATTTT. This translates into CASSAQGTGFRLSVQPQHF.

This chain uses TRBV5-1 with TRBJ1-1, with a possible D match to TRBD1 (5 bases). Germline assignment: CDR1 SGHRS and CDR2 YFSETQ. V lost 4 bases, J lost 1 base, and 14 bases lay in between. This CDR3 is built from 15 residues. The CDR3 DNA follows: TGCGCCAGCAGCCCGGGATTCGGGGGGAACACTGAAGCTTTCTTT. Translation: CASSPGFGGNTEAFF. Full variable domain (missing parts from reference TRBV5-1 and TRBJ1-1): KAGVTQTPRYLIKTRGQQVTLSCSPISGHRSVSWYQQTPGQGLQFLFEYFSETQRNKGNFPGRFSGRQFSNSRSEMNVSTLELGDSALYLCASSPGFGGNTEAFFGQGTRLTVV.

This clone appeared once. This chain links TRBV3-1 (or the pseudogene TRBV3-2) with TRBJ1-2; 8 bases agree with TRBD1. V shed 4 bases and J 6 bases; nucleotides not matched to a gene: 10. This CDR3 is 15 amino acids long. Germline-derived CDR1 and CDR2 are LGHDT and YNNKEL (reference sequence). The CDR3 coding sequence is TGTGCCAGCAGCCCCTTTTGGACAGGGCCGGATGGCTACACCTTC. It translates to CASSPFWTGPDGYTF.

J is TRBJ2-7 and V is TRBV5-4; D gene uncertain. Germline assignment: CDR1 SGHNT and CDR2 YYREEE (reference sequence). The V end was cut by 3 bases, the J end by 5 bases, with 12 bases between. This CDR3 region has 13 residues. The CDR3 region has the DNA TGTGCCAGCAGCTCCGCCCCAGGAAACGAGCAGTACTTC. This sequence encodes CASSSAPGNEQYF. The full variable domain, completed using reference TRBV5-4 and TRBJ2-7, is ETGVTQSPTHLIKTRGQQVTLRCSSQSGHNTVSWYQQALGQGPQFIFQYYREEENGRGNFPPRFSGLQFPNYSSELNVNALELDDSALYLCASSSAPGNEQYFGPGTRLTVT.

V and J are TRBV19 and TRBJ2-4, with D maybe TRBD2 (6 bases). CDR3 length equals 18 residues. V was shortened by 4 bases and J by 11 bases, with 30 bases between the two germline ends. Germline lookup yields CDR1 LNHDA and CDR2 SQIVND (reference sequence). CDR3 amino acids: CASSTPPGELFGITFQYF. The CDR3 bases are TGTGCCAGTAGTACTCCCCCGGGGGAGTTGTTTGGAATCACTTTTCAGTACTTC.

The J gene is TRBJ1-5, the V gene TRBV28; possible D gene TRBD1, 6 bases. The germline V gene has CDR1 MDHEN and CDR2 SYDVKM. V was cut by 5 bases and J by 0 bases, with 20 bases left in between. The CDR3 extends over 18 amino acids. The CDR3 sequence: CASSLATGYENSNQPQHF. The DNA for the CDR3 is TGTGCCAGCAGTCTGGCGACAGGCTACGAAAATAGCAATCAGCCCCAGCATTTT.

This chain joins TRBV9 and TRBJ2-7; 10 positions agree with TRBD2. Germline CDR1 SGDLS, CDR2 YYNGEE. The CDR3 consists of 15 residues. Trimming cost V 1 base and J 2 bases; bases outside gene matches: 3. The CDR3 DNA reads TGTGCCAGCAGCGTATCCAGCGGGAGGGCCTACGAGCAGTACTTC. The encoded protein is CASSVSSGRAYEQYF.

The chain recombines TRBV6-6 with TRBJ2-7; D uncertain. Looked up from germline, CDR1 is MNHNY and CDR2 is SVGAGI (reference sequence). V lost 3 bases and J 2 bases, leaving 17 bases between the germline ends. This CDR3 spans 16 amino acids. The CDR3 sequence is CASSYNFFGDAYEQYF. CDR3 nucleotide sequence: TGTGCCAGCAGTTATAACTTTTTTGGAGACGCCTACGAGCAGTACTTC.